The source of this T cell receptor beta chain is a study of T cells in Graves' hyperthyroidism and ophthalmopathy. Study-level points and caveats: Ophthalmopathy was distinguished from stable hyperthyroidism by 13 V-J signatures. Most thyroid clonotypes with frequency above 0.001 were detected in blood. Ophthalmopathy was identified by the model a median about 6.8 months ahead of onset.

From RNA transcripts, TCR beta CDR3 regions were amplified. Using the HTBI primer set, a first-round RT-PCR was run on the TCR CDR3. TCRdb used MiXCR to reprocess the multiplex PCR reads, holding one entry per CDR3 protein. Among around 300,000 distinct CDR3 sequences listed, approximately 14% were seen once. The length of the CDR3 is 13 residues. V lost 0 bases, J lost 6 bases, and 6 bases lay in between. Germline lookup yields CDR1 LGHDT and CDR2 YNNKEL (reference sequence). This clonotype has a count of ten or more. Antigen: not known. Around 9.9 ml of fresh peripheral blood supplied the PBMCs. The sample consisted of blood. This chain joins TRBV3-1 and TRBJ2-1, with a possible D match to TRBD1 (5 bases). The origin of this receptor is a woman aged 45-65 years with Graves' hyperthyroidism that later progressed to Graves' ophthalmopathy. CDR3 coding DNA: TGTGCCAGCAGCCAAGAAGGGGTCAATGAGCAGTTCTTC. Translating gives CASSQEGVNEQFF.